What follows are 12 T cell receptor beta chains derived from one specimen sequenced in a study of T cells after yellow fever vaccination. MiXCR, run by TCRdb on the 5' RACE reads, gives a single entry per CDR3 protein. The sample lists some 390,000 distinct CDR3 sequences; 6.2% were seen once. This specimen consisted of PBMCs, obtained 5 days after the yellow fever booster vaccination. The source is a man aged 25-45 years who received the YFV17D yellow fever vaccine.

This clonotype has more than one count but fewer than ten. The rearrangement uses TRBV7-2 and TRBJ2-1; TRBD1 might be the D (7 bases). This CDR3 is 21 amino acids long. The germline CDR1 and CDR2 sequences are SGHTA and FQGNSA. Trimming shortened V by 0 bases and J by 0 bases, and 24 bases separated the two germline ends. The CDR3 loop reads CASSLAPGGGHSGGSYNEQFF. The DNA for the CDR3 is TGTGCCAGCAGCTTAGCCCCAGGGGGAGGCCACTCTGGTGGCTCCTACAATGAGCAGTTCTTC.

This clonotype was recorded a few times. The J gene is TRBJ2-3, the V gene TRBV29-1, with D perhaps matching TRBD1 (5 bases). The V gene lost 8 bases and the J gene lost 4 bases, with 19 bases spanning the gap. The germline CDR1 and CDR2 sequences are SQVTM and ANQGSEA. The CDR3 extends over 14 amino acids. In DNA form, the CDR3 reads TGCAGCACGATGGGAAGGGGAAGCCCAGATACGCAGTATTTT. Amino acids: CSTMGRGSPDTQYF.

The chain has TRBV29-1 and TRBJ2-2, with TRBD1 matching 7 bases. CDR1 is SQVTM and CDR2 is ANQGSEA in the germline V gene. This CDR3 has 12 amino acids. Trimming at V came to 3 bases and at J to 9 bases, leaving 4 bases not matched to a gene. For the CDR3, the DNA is TGCAGCGTTGAGGACAGGTCCCGGGAGCTGTTTTTT. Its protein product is CSVEDRSRELFF.

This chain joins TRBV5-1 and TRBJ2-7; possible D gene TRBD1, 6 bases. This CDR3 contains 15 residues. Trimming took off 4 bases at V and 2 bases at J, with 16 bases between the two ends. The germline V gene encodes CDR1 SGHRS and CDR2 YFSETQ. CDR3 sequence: CASSQTGFRPYEQYF. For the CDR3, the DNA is TGCGCCAGCAGCCAGACAGGCTTTCGACCCTACGAGCAGTACTTC.

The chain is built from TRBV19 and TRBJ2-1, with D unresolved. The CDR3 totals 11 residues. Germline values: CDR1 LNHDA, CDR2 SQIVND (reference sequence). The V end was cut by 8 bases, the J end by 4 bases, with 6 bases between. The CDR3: CASDGYNEQFF. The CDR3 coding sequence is TGTGCCAGTGATGGGTACAATGAGCAGTTCTTC.

CDR3: CASSLPGTFGGNEQFF. DNA of the CDR3: TGTGCCAGTTCGCTCCCTGGGACATTTGGGGGCAATGAGCAGTTCTTC. This rearrangement joins TRBV28 to TRBJ2-1, with D perhaps matching TRBD1 (6 bases). Trimming pared 9 bases from V and 6 bases from J, leaving 24 bases between. This CDR3 comprises 16 residues. Germline V gene data show CDR1 as MDHEN and CDR2 as SYDVKM.

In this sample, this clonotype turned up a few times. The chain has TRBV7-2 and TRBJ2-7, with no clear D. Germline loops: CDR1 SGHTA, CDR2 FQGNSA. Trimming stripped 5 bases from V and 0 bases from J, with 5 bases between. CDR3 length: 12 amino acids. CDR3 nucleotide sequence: TGTGCCAGCAGCGTCCTCTCCTACGAGCAGTACTTC. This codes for CASSVLSYEQYF.

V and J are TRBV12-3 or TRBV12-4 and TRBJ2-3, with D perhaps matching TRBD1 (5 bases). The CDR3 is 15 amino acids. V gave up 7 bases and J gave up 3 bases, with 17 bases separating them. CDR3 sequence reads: CASKVDISPTDTQYF. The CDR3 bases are TGTGCCAGCAAGGTGGACATCTCACCTACAGATACGCAGTATTTT.

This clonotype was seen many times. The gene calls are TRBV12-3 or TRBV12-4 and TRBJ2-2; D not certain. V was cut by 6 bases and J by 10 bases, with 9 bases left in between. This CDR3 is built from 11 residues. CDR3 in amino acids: CASSIIEELFF. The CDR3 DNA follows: TGTGCCAGCAGCATAATCGAGGAGCTGTTTTTT.

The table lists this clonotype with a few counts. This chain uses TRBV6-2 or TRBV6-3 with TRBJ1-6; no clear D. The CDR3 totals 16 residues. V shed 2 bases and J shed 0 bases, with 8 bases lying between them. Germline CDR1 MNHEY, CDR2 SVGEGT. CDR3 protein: CASSYRRSSYNSPLHF. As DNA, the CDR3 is TGTGCCAGCAGTTACCGACGGAGCTCCTATAATTCACCCCTCCACTTT.

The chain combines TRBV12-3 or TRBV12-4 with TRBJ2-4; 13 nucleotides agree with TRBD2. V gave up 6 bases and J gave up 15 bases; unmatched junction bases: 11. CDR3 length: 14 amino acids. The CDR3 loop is CASRLGLAGALPYF. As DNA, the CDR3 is TGTGCCAGCAGGCTCGGACTAGCGGGGGCCTTACCGTACTTC.

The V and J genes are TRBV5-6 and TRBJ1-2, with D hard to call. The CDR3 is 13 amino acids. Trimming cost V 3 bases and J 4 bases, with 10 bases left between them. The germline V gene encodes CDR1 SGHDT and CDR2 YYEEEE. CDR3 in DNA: TGTGCCAGCAGCTACGGGGATTTCTATGGCTACACCTTC. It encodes CASSYGDFYGYTF.